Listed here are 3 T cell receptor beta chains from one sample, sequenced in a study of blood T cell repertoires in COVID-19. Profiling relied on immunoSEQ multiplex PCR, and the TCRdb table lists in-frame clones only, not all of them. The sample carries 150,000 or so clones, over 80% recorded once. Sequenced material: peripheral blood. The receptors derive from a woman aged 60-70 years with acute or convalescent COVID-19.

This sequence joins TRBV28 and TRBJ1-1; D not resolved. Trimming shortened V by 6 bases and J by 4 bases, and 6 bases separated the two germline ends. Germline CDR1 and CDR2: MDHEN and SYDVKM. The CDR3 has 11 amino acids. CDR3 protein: CASRSITEAFF. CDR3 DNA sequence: TGTGCCAGCAGATCAATCACTGAAGCTTTCTTT.

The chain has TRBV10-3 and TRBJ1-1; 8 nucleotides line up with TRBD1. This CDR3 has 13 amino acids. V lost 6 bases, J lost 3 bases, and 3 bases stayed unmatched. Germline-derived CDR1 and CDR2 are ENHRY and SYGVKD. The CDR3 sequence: CAIRNRGDTEAFF. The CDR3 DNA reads TGTGCCATCAGAAACAGGGGGGACACTGAAGCTTTCTTT.

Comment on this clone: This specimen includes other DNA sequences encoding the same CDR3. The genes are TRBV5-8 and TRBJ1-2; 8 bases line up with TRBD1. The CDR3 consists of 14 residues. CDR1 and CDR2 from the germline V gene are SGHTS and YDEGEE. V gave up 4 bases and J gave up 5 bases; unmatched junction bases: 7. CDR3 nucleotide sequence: TGTGCCAGCAGCAGGGGACAGGAGGGGTATGGCTACACCTTC. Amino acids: CASSRGQEGYGYTF.